This entry lists 7 T cell receptor beta chains sequenced from one sample in a study of blood T cell repertoires in COVID-19. Assay: immunoSEQ multiplex PCR; the TCRdb copy retains only in-frame clones and omits some. Among more than 75,000 clones listed, 70% to 90% were seen once. The sample was peripheral blood. These receptors were taken from a man aged 45-65 years with COVID-19, enrolled during active disease.

This sequence joins TRBV4-3 and TRBJ2-7; no firm D call. Trimming pared 2 bases from V and 1 base from J, leaving 9 bases between. This CDR3 comprises 14 residues. Germline assignment: CDR1 LGHNA and CDR2 YSLEER. CDR3 in DNA: TGCGCCAGCAGCCAATGGGCTGGATCCTACGAGCAGTACTTC. This encodes CASSQWAGSYEQYF.

The genes are TRBV27 and TRBJ1-6; 9 nucleotides line up with TRBD1. V shed 5 bases, J shed 9 bases, and the junction held 8 bases outside the gene matches. The CDR3 has 15 amino acids. Germline V gene lookup returns CDR1 MNHEY and CDR2 SMNVEV (reference sequence). This chain's CDR3 is CASSHRTGEGSPLHF. CDR3 nucleotides: TGTGCCAGCAGTCATCGGACAGGGGAGGGTTCACCCCTCCACTTT.

This rearrangement joins TRBV5-1 to TRBJ1-1; no definite D call. CDR1 and CDR2 (germline): SGHRS, YFSETQ. This CDR3 region has 16 residues. V was clipped by 0 bases and J by 0 bases, with 12 bases between them. The CDR3 coding sequence is TGCGCCAGCAGCTTGGCAGGAGGGAACATGAACACTGAAGCTTTCTTT. This sequence encodes CASSLAGGNMNTEAFF.

The table lists this clone with a count of one. This sequence joins TRBV2 and TRBJ1-1, with D possibly being TRBD1 (5 bases). Trimming cost V 0 bases and J 3 bases, with 11 bases left between them. The V gene's germline CDR1 is SNHLY and CDR2 FYNNEI. The CDR3 covers 15 residues. The CDR3 DNA is TGTGCCAGCAGTGAAGCGGGGGGGAAGTACACTGAAGCTTTCTTT. This sequence encodes CASSEAGGKYTEAFF.

V usage is TRBV11-2 and J usage is TRBJ1-4, with 7 bases matching TRBD1. V gave up 5 bases and J gave up 4 bases; unmatched junction bases: 10. CDR3 length: 16 residues. Germline assignment: CDR1 SGHAT and CDR2 FQNNGV. The DNA of the CDR3 is TGTGCCAGCAGCCCCGGGGGGGGACAGCTTAATGAAAAACTGTTTTTT. This gives the protein CASSPGGGQLNEKLFF.

The V and J genes are TRBV10-3 and TRBJ2-7, with a tentative D call TRBD2 (5 bases). Trimming stripped 3 bases from V and 5 bases from J, with 8 bases between. The CDR3 is 12 residues long. Germline V gives CDR1 ENHRY, CDR2 SYGVKD. CDR3 loop: CAISEREDEQYF. The CDR3 DNA follows: TGTGCCATCAGTGAACGGGAAGACGAGCAGTACTTC.

The gene calls are TRBV28 and TRBJ2-7; 11 nucleotides match TRBD2. CDR1 is MDHEN and CDR2 is SYDVKM in the germline V gene. With V trimmed by 8 bases and J by 5 bases, 8 bases remained unmatched. This CDR3 comprises 14 residues. CDR3 in amino acids: CASLTSGGIDEQYF. The CDR3 nucleotides read TGTGCCAGCCTAACTAGCGGGGGTATCGACGAGCAGTACTTC.